These T cell receptor beta chains were read from a single sample in a study of chemoradiotherapy in HPV16-positive cancers. Sequencing used immunoSEQ multiplex PCR; TCRdb keeps in-frame clones, though not all of them. The profile covers under 50,000 clones, with 76% appearing a single time and over 5% taken by the ten largest. Material: blood, obtained from a patient who underwent chemoradiotherapy. The receptors come from a human donor with HPV-associated anogenital cancer. Each CDR3 is given with its conserved first and last residue. D genes are given only for firm matches. Clone size is shown for a subset of rows, as once, few, many or a class of expanded clone.

.	.	TRBV10-3	TRBJ2-3	CATRSGGDSGGSTDTQYF	TGTGCCACTCGTAGTGGGGGCGACTCAGGCGGGAGCACAGATACGCAGTATTTT
.	TRBD1	TRBV4-3	TRBJ1-2	CASSQTGVMGYTF	TGCGCCAGCAGCCAAACAGGGGTTATGGGCTACACCTTC
.	TRBD1	TRBV25-1	TRBJ1-1	CASSEMQGDTEAFF	TGTGCCAGCAGTGAAATGCAGGGGGACACTGAAGCTTTCTTT
.	TRBD2	TRBV7-3	TRBJ2-3	CASSLTKAGEQYF	TGTGCCAGCAGCTTAACCAAGGCGGGGGAGCAGTATTTT
.	TRBD1	TRBV6-5	TRBJ1-1	CASRLHRGGTEAFF	TGTGCCAGCAGACTACACAGGGGCGGCACTGAAGCTTTCTTT
.	.	TRBV18	TRBJ2-4	CASSPRTNLRADIQYF	TGTGCCAGCTCACCACGGACCAACCTCCGCGCCGACATTCAGTACTTC
.	TRBD1	TRBV7-2	TRBJ2-4	CASSLPTGGFYGNIQYF	TGTGCCAGCAGCTTGCCCACAGGGGGCTTTTATGGAAACATTCAGTACTTC
.	.	TRBV5-1	TRBJ1-1	CASRQSGNTEAFF	TGCGCCAGCAGGCAGTCAGGGAACACTGAAGCTTTCTTT
once	TRBD1	TRBV2	TRBJ2-3	CASSEGQGAWDTQYF	TGTGCCAGCAGTGAAGGACAGGGGGCATGGGATACGCAGTATTTT
.	.	TRBV6-5	TRBJ1-1	CASSPGQLNTEAFF	TGTGCCAGCAGCCCGGGACAATTGAACACTGAAGCTTTCTTT
few	TRBD1	TRBV19	TRBJ1-4	CASTYRDRTEKLFF	TGTGCCAGTACCTACCGGGACAGAACTGAAAAACTGTTTTTT
.	TRBD1	TRBV18	TRBJ1-3	CASSPQVEQGGNTIYF	TGTGCCAGCTCACCCCAAGTGGAACAGGGGGGAAACACCATATATTTT
.	.	TRBV5-1	TRBJ1-1	CASSTGLRTELEAFF	TGCGCCAGCAGCACCGGACTACGGACCGAACTTGAAGCTTTCTTT
.	TRBD2	TRBV6-7	TRBJ2-3	CASSYPTSGGVNPSTDTQYF	TGTGCCAGCAGTTATCCGACTAGCGGGGGGGTAAATCCTAGCACAGATACGCAGTATTTT
.	TRBD2	TRBV28	TRBJ2-1	CASSFIAGGNNEQFF	TGTGCCAGCAGTTTTATAGCGGGGGGGAATAATGAGCAGTTCTTC
.	TRBD1	TRBV29-1	TRBJ2-1	CSVDDYVGDRGVSEQFF	TGCAGCGTTGATGACTACGTGGGGGACAGGGGTGTTAGTGAGCAGTTCTTC
.	TRBD1	TRBV18	TRBJ1-5	CASSPRRGPNQPQHF	TGTGCCAGCTCACCTCGGAGGGGGCCCAATCAGCCCCAGCATTTT
few	.	TRBV7-6	TRBJ1-1	CASTPGTLNTEAFF	TGTGCCAGCACCCCCGGGACACTGAACACTGAAGCTTTCTTT
once	TRBD2	TRBV5-1	TRBJ2-2	CASSLVPQRGGRNTGELFF	TGCGCCAGCAGCTTGGTCCCCCAGCGGGGGGGCCGGAACACCGGGGAGCTGTTTTTT
.	.	TRBV7-6	TRBJ1-3	CASSLAPPDGGSAGNTIYF	TGTGCCAGCAGCTTAGCCCCCCCGGACGGCGGTTCAGCTGGAAACACCATATATTTT
.	TRBD1	TRBV7-4	TRBJ1-1	CASSPTAGQGARNTEAFF	TGTGCCAGCAGCCCTACCGCGGGACAGGGGGCGCGGAACACTGAAGCTTTCTTT
once	.	TRBV2	TRBJ2-1	CASSENNEQFF	TGTGCCAGCAGTGAAAACAATGAGCAGTTCTTC
.	.	TRBV25-1	TRBJ2-2	CASRGGSGELFF	TGTGCCAGTAGGGGAGGATCCGGGGAGCTGTTTTTT
.	.	TRBV6-5	TRBJ2-7	CASSLGSSYEQYF	TGTGCCAGCAGTCTAGGGTCCTCCTACGAGCAGTACTTC
.	.	TRBV11-2	TRBJ2-1	CASSLWTDNEQFF	TGTGCCAGCAGCTTATGGACAGACAATGAGCAGTTCTTC
.	TRBD1	TRBV29-1	TRBJ2-5	CSVEAGTVQETQYF	TGCAGCGTTGAAGCAGGGACAGTCCAAGAGACCCAGTACTTC
.	.	TRBV6-6	TRBJ1-6	CASRPGGQGPPLHF	TGTGCCAGCAGACCCGGGGGTCAGGGTCCACCCCTCCACTTT
.	TRBD2	TRBV5-5	TRBJ2-7	CASSLSGERQYF	TGTGCCAGCAGCTTAAGCGGGGAAAGGCAGTACTTC
.	TRBD1	TRBV5-1	TRBJ2-1	CASSRGQGVSYNEQFF	TGCGCCAGCAGCCGGGGACAGGGGGTCTCCTACAATGAGCAGTTCTTC
.	.	TRBV5-1	TRBJ1-1	CASSFFQGEDTEAFF	TGCGCCAGCAGCTTCTTTCAGGGTGAGGACACTGAAGCTTTCTTT
.	.	TRBV5-1	TRBJ2-2	CASSLMGPGSHTGELFF	TGCGCCAGCAGCTTGATGGGCCCGGGGTCGCACACCGGGGAGCTGTTTTTT
.	.	TRBV6-5	TRBJ1-4	CASSYVGGGSSEKLFF	TGTGCCAGCAGTTACGTTGGCGGAGGGTCGAGTGAAAAACTGTTTTTT
few	.	TRBV5-1	TRBJ1-1	CASFEPGTEAFF	TGCGCCAGCTTCGAACCGGGGACTGAAGCTTTCTTT
.	.	TRBV5-6	TRBJ2-7	CASSWRQRHPSYEQYF	TGTGCCAGCAGCTGGCGGCAGCGACACCCCTCCTACGAGCAGTACTTC
.	.	TRBV7-2	TRBJ1-5	CASSYTTGYQPQHF	TGTGCCAGCAGCTATACCACAGGGTATCAGCCCCAGCATTTT
.	.	TRBV25-1	TRBJ1-3	CASSRTRGYPPGNTIYF	TGTGCCAGCAGTAGAACAAGGGGTTACCCGCCAGGAAACACCATATATTTT
.	TRBD1	TRBV6-5	TRBJ1-2	CASSSLGQTNGYTF	TGTGCCAGCAGTTCATTGGGACAGACAAATGGCTACACCTTC
few	TRBD1	TRBV11-2	TRBJ1-5	CASSSYDRGKPQHF	TGTGCCAGCAGTTCTTATGACAGGGGGAAGCCCCAGCATTTT
.	TRBD2	TRBV2	TRBJ2-5	CASSRRGGDEETQYF	TGTGCCAGCAGTAGGAGGGGAGGGGATGAAGAGACCCAGTACTTC
.	TRBD1	TRBV5-1	TRBJ1-2	CASRRDSYGYTF	TGCGCCAGCAGAAGGGACAGCTATGGCTACACCTTC
.	.	TRBV10-3	TRBJ2-7	CAISEQGLTSEQYF	TGTGCCATCAGTGAACAGGGTCTAACTAGCGAGCAGTACTTC
.	TRBD2	TRBV9	TRBJ2-5	CASSPFASGGETQYF	TGTGCCAGCAGCCCTTTTGCTAGCGGGGGAGAGACCCAGTACTTC
few	.	TRBV19	TRBJ1-1	CASSIQVNTEAFF	TGTGCCAGTAGTATACAGGTGAACACTGAAGCTTTCTTT
.	.	TRBV7-3	TRBJ2-1	CASSPTPSSYNEQFF	TGTGCCAGCAGCCCTACGCCGAGCTCCTACAATGAGCAGTTCTTC
.	.	TRBV10-2	TRBJ1-1	CASLDPWVNTEAFF	TGCGCCAGCTTGGACCCTTGGGTGAACACTGAAGCTTTCTTT
.	.	TRBV2	TRBJ2-7	CASSDGYGAYEQYF	TGTGCCAGCAGTGACGGTTACGGTGCCTACGAGCAGTACTTC